These 19 T cell receptor beta chains were all obtained from the same sample, sequenced in a study of neurological immune-mediated disorders. TCRdb recomputed calls from the 5' RACE reads with MiXCR, one row per CDR3 protein. The sample contains tens of thousands of distinct CDR3 sequences, about 4% of which appear only once. The sequenced material came from CD4+ T cells from blood. The receptor source for this set is a woman in her thirties or forties in good health.

This clonotype occurred many times. This chain uses TRBV7-2 with TRBJ2-7, with 8 nucleotides matching TRBD2. This CDR3 has 16 residues. Germline V gene data show CDR1 as SGHTA and CDR2 as FQGNSA. V trimming: 5 bases; J trimming: 7 bases; junction bases outside the gene matches: 16. Written as DNA, the CDR3 is TGTGCCAGCAGCCGCGCTTCGACGGGAGGGCCGTTTGAGCAGTACTTC. Its translation: CASSRASTGGPFEQYF.

This clonotype has a count of ten or more. The chain combines TRBV18 with TRBJ2-2; D remains ambiguous. The CDR3 spans 15 residues. Germline CDR1 KGHSH, CDR2 LQKENI. V was shortened by 3 bases and J by 0 bases, with 8 bases between the two germline ends. The chain's CDR3 is CASSPPITNTGELFF. CDR3 coding DNA: TGTGCCAGCTCACCCCCAATTACGAACACCGGGGAGCTGTTTTTT.

This clonotype appeared a few times. An end of the junction differs from the germline gene, which may be a read error. This chain links TRBV7-2 with TRBJ2-1; weak D call: TRBD2 (5 bases). Germline CDR1 SGHTA, CDR2 FQGNSA. This CDR3 region has 15 residues. The CDR3 DNA follows: TGTGTCAGCAGCCCTCAACTAGGCCAGTACAATGAGCAGTTCTTC. It is translated as CVSSPQLGQYNEQFF.

This clonotype showed up many times. This chain connects TRBV3-1 to TRBJ2-3, with 12 bases lining up with TRBD2. V lost 1 base and J lost 10; bases outside the gene matches: 9. The CDR3 sequence is 16 residues long. Germline loops: CDR1 LGHDT, CDR2 YNNKEL (reference sequence). This chain's CDR3 is CASSQGSSGGAYPQYF. In nucleotides, the CDR3 is TGTGCCAGCAGCCAAGGTTCTAGCGGGGGGGCCTACCCGCAGTATTTT.

As concerns this clonotype: A much larger clone differs by one base, so this may be a read error. This chain links TRBV2 with TRBJ2-6, with D hard to call. The CDR3 spans 11 residues. Germline V gene sequence: CDR1 SNHLY, CDR2 FYNNEI. CDR3 in DNA: TGTGCCAGCTCTGGGACCAACGTCCTGACTTTC. It encodes CASSGTNVLTF.

This clonotype has at least ten counts. The chain couples TRBV7-9 to TRBJ2-5; D is unclear. Trimming stripped 3 bases from V and 5 bases from J, with 7 bases between. The CDR3 length is 12 residues. The V gene's germline CDR1 is SEHNR and CDR2 FQNEAQ (reference sequence). The CDR3 region has the DNA TGTGCCAGCAGCTTCCCCAGGGAGACCCAGTACTTC. Protein sequence: CASSFPRETQYF. The full variable domain, rest sourced from reference TRBV7-9 and TRBJ2-5, is DTGVSQNPRHKITKRGQNVTFRCDPISEHNRLYWYRQTLGQGPEFLTYFQNEAQLEKSRLLSDRFSAERPKGSFSTLEIQRTEQGDSAMYLCASSFPRETQYFGPGTRLLVL.

This clonotype was detected many times. The rearrangement uses TRBV7-8 and TRBJ2-1; D ambiguous. The CDR3 length is 15 residues. Per germline, CDR1 SGHVS and CDR2 FQNEAQ. V lost 5 bases and J lost 0, with 11 bases in between. The CDR3 coding sequence is TGTGCCAGCAGCCTAAGCGCGAGCTCCTACAATGAGCAGTTCTTC. This gives the protein CASSLSASSYNEQFF.

This clonotype was recorded many times. The chain couples TRBV2 to TRBJ1-5, with D maybe TRBD1 (5 bases). CDR3 length: 14 residues. Germline CDR1 reads SNHLY; CDR2 reads FYNNEI. V was pared by 2 bases and J by 5 bases, with 10 bases between. This chain's CDR3 is CASSEQGTYQPQHF. CDR3 coding DNA: TGTGCCAGCAGTGAACAGGGAACATATCAGCCCCAGCATTTT.

This clonotype showed up many times. The chain joins TRBV4-1 to TRBJ1-3; D is possibly TRBD1 (5 bases). V shed 1 base and J shed 0 bases, with 10 bases lying between them. Germline CDR1 reads MGHRA; CDR2 reads YSYEKL. The CDR3 extends over 16 amino acids. The CDR3 coding sequence is TGCGCCAGCAGCCAAGCCCCGGGGGGCTCTGGAAACACCATATATTTT. This codes for CASSQAPGGSGNTIYF.

In this sample, this clonotype turned up many times. This chain joins TRBV7-2 and TRBJ2-3, with 11 bases lining up with TRBD2. Germline CDR1 reads SGHTA; CDR2 reads FQGNSA. The CDR3 spans 17 residues. Trimming took 1 base from V and 5 from J; bases not matched to a gene: 8. CDR3 amino acids: CASSLGLLAGVGDTQYF. The CDR3 nucleotides are TGTGCCAGCAGCTTAGGGCTACTAGCGGGGGTAGGAGATACGCAGTATTTT.

This clonotype was recorded many times. The chain carries TRBV5-1 and TRBJ2-3; 10 bases line up with TRBD2. The germline CDR1 and CDR2 sequences are SGHRS and YFSETQ. The CDR3 has 18 amino acids. V trimming: 0 bases; J trimming: 4 bases; junction bases outside the gene matches: 11. The CDR3 here is CASSLARPSGGFADTQYF. In nucleotides, the CDR3 is TGCGCCAGCAGCTTGGCCAGGCCTAGCGGGGGATTCGCAGATACGCAGTATTTT.

This clonotype was counted ten times or more. The chain combines TRBV9 with TRBJ2-1; D possibly corresponds to TRBD1 (6 bases). Germline CDR1 and CDR2: SGDLS and YYNGEE. Trimming removed 4 bases at V and 0 bases at J, with 11 bases between. The CDR3 is 15 amino acids. In DNA, the CDR3 is TGTGCCAGCAGCATCCAGGGGAGCTCCTACAATGAGCAGTTCTTC. Translation gives CASSIQGSSYNEQFF.

In this sample, this clonotype turned up many times. The chain employs TRBV5-5 and TRBJ2-6; D is perhaps TRBD2 (5 bases). The V end was cut by 7 bases, the J end by 4 bases, with 15 bases between. This CDR3 region has 15 residues. CDR1 SGHKS and CDR2 YYEKEE come from the germline V gene (reference sequence). CDR3 bases: TGTGCCAGCTTGCTGGCCCCGGGGGGGGCCAACGTCCTGACTTTC. Its protein product is CASLLAPGGANVLTF. Full variable domain (outside the CDR3, taken from reference TRBV5-5 and TRBJ2-6): DAGVTQSPTHLIKTRGQQVTLRCSPISGHKSVSWYQQVLGQGPQFIFQYYEKEERGRGNFPDRFSARQFPNYSSELNVNALLLGDSALYLCASLLAPGGANVLTFGAGSRLTVL.

This clonotype was seen at least ten times. This chain uses TRBV29-1 with TRBJ2-3; D gene ambiguous. Germline V gene sequence: CDR1 SQVTM, CDR2 ANQGSEA. This CDR3 contains 12 residues. The V end lost 6 bases, the J end lost 1 base, and 8 bases lay between the germline ends. The CDR3 DNA sequence: TGCAGCGTCCTGGACGGCACAGATACGCAGTATTTT. This codes for CSVLDGTDTQYF.

This clonotype has a count of ten or more. The rearrangement uses TRBV5-1 and TRBJ2-1, with a tentative D call TRBD2 (5 bases). The CDR3 length is 13 residues. Germline values: CDR1 SGHRS, CDR2 YFSETQ. Trimming took off 0 bases at V and 10 bases at J, with 11 bases between the two ends. CDR3 DNA: TGCGCCAGCAGCTTGGCCTCGGCTAGCGAGCAGTTCTTC. It specifies CASSLASASEQFF. Together with reference TRBV5-1 and TRBJ2-1, the CDR3 gives the full variable domain: KAGVTQTPRYLIKTRGQQVTLSCSPISGHRSVSWYQQTPGQGLQFLFEYFSETQRNKGNFPGRFSGRQFSNSRSEMNVSTLELGDSALYLCASSLASASEQFFGPGTRLTVL.

This clonotype was detected ten times or more. The chain employs TRBV10-3 and TRBJ2-1, with D perhaps matching TRBD1 or TRBD2 (5 bases each). There are 18 residues in the CDR3. The ends were cut back, 4 bases at V and 6 bases at J, with 25 bases in the middle. Germline V gives CDR1 ENHRY, CDR2 SYGVKD. CDR3 nucleotide sequence: TGTGCCATCAGTGGGCAAAGAGAGGCGCAGGGAGATCCCAATGAGCAGTTCTTC. Amino acid sequence: CAISGQREAQGDPNEQFF.

This clonotype has at least ten counts. The chain carries TRBV19 and TRBJ1-1, with D tentatively TRBD1 (6 bases). There are 13 residues in the CDR3. In germline, CDR1 is LNHDA, CDR2 SQIVND (reference sequence). V lost 10 bases and J lost 2, with 14 bases in between. CDR3 sequence: CATRTDFNTEAFF. CDR3 DNA sequence: TGTGCCACCCGGACAGACTTCAACACTGAAGCTTTCTTT.

This clonotype was seen repeatedly, ten times or more. The chain joins TRBV7-9 to TRBJ2-2, with 12 positions matching TRBD1. The CDR3 loop spans 16 amino acids. After removal of 6 bases from V and 4 bases from J, the junction contained 6 bases not matched to a gene. Germline lookup yields CDR1 SEHNR and CDR2 FQNEAQ (reference sequence). This CDR3 reads CASRPPGQGATGELFF. In DNA form, the CDR3 reads TGTGCCAGCAGGCCGCCGGGACAGGGGGCCACCGGGGAGCTGTTTTTT.

This clonotype was picked up many times. The genes are TRBV4-1 and TRBJ1-2; weak D call: TRBD1 (6 bases). V was shortened by 0 bases and J by 2 bases, with 10 bases between the two germline ends. The CDR3 consists of 15 residues. CDR1 MGHRA and CDR2 YSYEKL come from the germline V gene. The CDR3 sequence is CASSQDGQPNYGYTF. The CDR3 DNA is TGCGCCAGCAGCCAAGATGGACAGCCAAACTATGGCTACACCTTC.